Following are 25 T cell receptor beta chains from one sample sequenced in a study of T-cell memory formation after mild COVID-19. TCRdb used MiXCR to reprocess the 5' RACE reads, holding one entry per CDR3 protein. The sample has roughly 450,000 distinct CDR3 sequences, 15% to 20% seen once. The specimen was PBMCs or a T cell subset sorted from them (not recorded which). The receptors stem from an adult woman who had mild COVID-19 (a few samples of this study predate the infection). Cell type and time point are not known.

This chain links TRBV7-8 with TRBJ2-1; TRBD1 agrees at 7 bases. There are 18 residues in the CDR3. Losses at the gene ends were 2 bases for V and 2 bases for J; bases not matched to a gene: 12. Germline CDR1 is SGHVS and CDR2 is FQNEAQ. CDR3 nucleotide sequence: TGTGCCAGCAGCTTACCGGGACAGAAAAGCGGCCCCTACAATGAGCAGTTCTTC. It encodes CASSLPGQKSGPYNEQFF.

This clonotype was detected a few times. The chain carries TRBV18 and TRBJ2-1; possibly TRBD2 for D (5 bases). V was pared by 2 bases and J by 4 bases, with 15 bases between. The germline V gene has CDR1 KGHSH and CDR2 LQKENI. CDR3 size: 16 residues. CDR3 in DNA: TGTGCCAGCTCACCAAGTAGGACTGGGAAGTACAATGAGCAGTTCTTC. Protein sequence: CASSPSRTGKYNEQFF.

A few counts support this clonotype. The chain is built from TRBV20-1 and TRBJ2-2; no clear D. Germline V CDR1 and CDR2: DFQATT, SNEGSKA (reference sequence). Trimming took 3 bases from V and 4 from J, leaving 15 bases between them. This CDR3 contains 15 residues. CDR3 in amino acids: CSARVGSRATGELFF. The CDR3 DNA reads as TGCAGTGCTAGGGTGGGTTCTCGGGCCACCGGGGAGCTGTTTTTT.

The V gene is TRBV4-3, the J gene TRBJ1-1; the D gene is possibly TRBD1 (6 bases). The CDR3 is 17 residues long. Trimming removed 2 bases from V and 2 bases from J, with 18 bases in between. The germline V gene encodes CDR1 LGHNA and CDR2 YSLEER. This chain's CDR3 is CASSQHMTGEVNTEAFF. The CDR3 bases are TGCGCCAGCAGCCAACATATGACAGGAGAGGTCAACACTGAAGCTTTCTTT.

V usage is TRBV5-1 and J usage is TRBJ2-1; a possible D gene is TRBD2 (5 bases). Looked up from germline, CDR1 is SGHRS and CDR2 is YFSETQ. Trimming removed 0 bases from V and 9 bases from J, with 16 bases in between. The CDR3 is 15 residues long. CDR3 loop: CASSLAPGEEGEQFF. DNA for the CDR3: TGCGCCAGCAGCTTGGCACCCGGGGAAGAGGGTGAGCAGTTCTTC.

This clonotype showed up just a few times. The chain links TRBV20-1 to TRBJ2-1; the match to TRBD2 covers 9 bases. CDR1 is DFQATT and CDR2 is SNEGSKA in the germline V gene (reference sequence). The CDR3 is made up of 15 amino acids. The V gene end was trimmed by 6 bases and the J gene end by 6 bases; junction bases not matched to a gene: 12. In nucleotides, the CDR3 is TGCAGTGCAGTTATTAGCGGGGGTGGAGGCAATGAGCAGTTCTTC. Amino acid sequence: CSAVISGGGGNEQFF.

The chain couples TRBV30 to TRBJ2-1; TRBD2 aligns across 14 bases. This CDR3 is 15 amino acids long. The germline V gene has CDR1 GTSNPN and CDR2 SVGIG (reference sequence). Trimming at V came to 0 bases and at J to 7 bases, leaving 2 bases not matched to a gene. Here the CDR3 reads CAWSVTSGRGNEQFF. The CDR3 DNA follows: TGTGCCTGGAGTGTGACTAGCGGGAGGGGGAATGAGCAGTTCTTC.

The chain is built from TRBV5-1 and TRBJ2-3; 8 bases are a match to TRBD2. This CDR3 contains 16 residues. Germline assignment: CDR1 SGHRS and CDR2 YFSETQ. V shed 5 bases, J shed 4 bases, and the junction held 12 bases outside the gene matches. Here the CDR3 DNA reads TGCGCCAGCAGGCCCTCAGGGCGGGGGGCCTCAGATACGCAGTATTTT. Its translation: CASRPSGRGASDTQYF.

This clonotype was observed a handful of times. The V call is TRBV12-3 or TRBV12-4, the J call TRBJ2-3, with 11 bases aligning to TRBD2. The CDR3 is made up of 15 amino acids. Losses at the gene ends were 3 bases for V and 5 bases for J; bases not matched to a gene: 4. This CDR3 reads CASSLVSGRGDTQYF. CDR3 in DNA: TGTGCCAGCAGTTTGGTTAGCGGGAGGGGAGATACGCAGTATTTT.

V usage is TRBV7-9 and J usage is TRBJ1-2; D unresolved. V dropped 7 bases and J dropped 5 bases, with 17 bases sitting between them. The CDR3 extends over 14 amino acids. Germline assignment: CDR1 SEHNR and CDR2 FQNEAQ (reference sequence). The CDR3 DNA reads TGTGCCAGCACCCAGAGCCCCGGGCATTATGGCTACACCTTC. Protein: CASTQSPGHYGYTF. Drawing the rest from reference TRBV7-9 and TRBJ1-2, the complete variable domain is DTGVSQNPRHKITKRGQNVTFRCDPISEHNRLYWYRQTLGQGPEFLTYFQNEAQLEKSRLLSDRFSAERPKGSFSTLEIQRTEQGDSAMYLCASTQSPGHYGYTFGSGTRLTVV.

The rearrangement uses TRBV3-1 and TRBJ1-1; 8 bases map to TRBD1. Germline CDR1 and CDR2: LGHDT and YNNKEL (reference sequence). The CDR3 is 15 residues long. Trimming at V came to 2 bases and at J to 11 bases, leaving 13 bases not matched to a gene. CDR3 in amino acids: CASSQTGQGLLLAFF. The CDR3 DNA follows: TGTGCCAGCAGCCAAACCGGACAGGGTCTTTTGTTGGCTTTCTTT.

This clonotype has just a few counts. This chain connects TRBV12-3 or TRBV12-4 to TRBJ2-1; 14 bases fit TRBD2. CDR3 length: 20 amino acids. Germline trimming cut 3 bases from V and 3 bases from J; bases unmatched to any gene: 13. The CDR3: CASSFTRQGLAGVNYNEQFF. The CDR3 DNA follows: TGTGCCAGCAGTTTTACAAGACAGGGACTAGCGGGAGTAAACTACAATGAGCAGTTCTTC.

This clonotype turned up a few times. This chain uses TRBV7-9 with TRBJ1-1; D is perhaps TRBD1 (6 bases). Germline V gene lookup returns CDR1 SEHNR and CDR2 FQNEAQ (reference sequence). The CDR3 sequence is 14 residues long. Trimming left V 11 bases short and J 0 bases short, with 16 bases between. Written as DNA, the CDR3 is TGTGCCGGGGGCCGGAGGGCCTTGAACACTGAAGCTTTCTTT. Its protein is CAGGRRALNTEAFF.

This clonotype showed up just a few times. The chain links TRBV6-1 to TRBJ2-7, with 8 bases that match TRBD1. Per germline, CDR1 MNHNS and CDR2 SASEGT. The J segment lost 5 bases and the V segment lost 6 bases, leaving 18 bases of the junction unmatched. This CDR3 is 17 amino acids long. This chain's CDR3 is CASRIGQGASNPHEQYF. CDR3 coding DNA: TGTGCCAGCAGAATCGGACAGGGCGCGTCGAACCCCCACGAGCAGTACTTC.

This clonotype showed up just a few times. As DNA, the CDR3 is TGCGCCAGCATCCTAGGACAGGGAGGGCGGGAGACCCAGTACTTC. It translates to CASILGQGGRETQYF. This chain links TRBV5-1 with TRBJ2-5, with D tentatively TRBD1 (8 bases). This CDR3 is built from 15 residues. Trimming removed 6 bases from V and 5 bases from J, with 20 bases in between. Germline-derived CDR1 and CDR2 are SGHRS and YFSETQ. Full variable domain (outside the CDR3, taken from reference TRBV5-1 and TRBJ2-5): KAGVTQTPRYLIKTRGQQVTLSCSPISGHRSVSWYQQTPGQGLQFLFEYFSETQRNKGNFPGRFSGRQFSNSRSEMNVSTLELGDSALYLCASILGQGGRETQYFGPGTRLLVL.

V is TRBV25-1 and J is TRBJ2-1; 13 positions match TRBD2. CDR3 length: 16 residues. The V gene end was trimmed by 7 bases and the J gene end by 1 base; junction bases not matched to a gene: 4. Germline assignment: CDR1 MGHDK and CDR2 SYGVNS. The CDR3 DNA sequence: TGTGCCAGCACCGGGACTAGCGGGATATCCTACAATGAGCAGTTCTTC. Translation gives CASTGTSGISYNEQFF.

This clonotype was counted a few times. The V gene is TRBV20-1, the J gene TRBJ1-6, with D unclear. The CDR3 totals 14 residues. Trimming took 2 bases from V and 8 from J, leaving 13 bases between them. The germline V gene encodes CDR1 DFQATT and CDR2 SNEGSKA (reference sequence). CDR3 nucleotides: TGCAGTGCTAGACCGGGGAACAGTGATTCACCCCTCCACTTT. Translating it yields CSARPGNSDSPLHF.

The chain couples TRBV15 to TRBJ1-2, with 9 bases fitting TRBD1. CDR3 length: 14 residues. V lost 5 bases and J lost 0; bases outside the gene matches: 1. CDR1 LNHNV and CDR2 YYDKDF come from the germline V gene (reference sequence). The CDR3 DNA reads TGTGCCACCAGCCGACAGGGGGCTAACTATGGCTACACCTTC. Translated, it gives CATSRQGANYGYTF.

The chain recombines TRBV27 with TRBJ1-2; D is undetermined. The CDR3 is 11 residues long. The V end was cut by 9 bases, the J end by 6 bases, with 11 bases between. The V gene's germline CDR1 is MNHEY and CDR2 SMNVEV (reference sequence). The CDR3 here is CASGVTNGYTF. The CDR3 DNA follows: TGTGCCAGTGGGGTGACGAATGGCTACACCTTC.

The rearrangement joins TRBV7-9 to TRBJ1-2, with TRBD1 as a possible D gene (6 bases). The CDR3 runs 15 residues. Germline CDR1 is SEHNR and CDR2 is FQNEAQ (reference sequence). V dropped 3 bases and J dropped 0 bases, with 11 bases sitting between them. The CDR3 DNA is TGTGCCAGCAGCTTCCAGGGGACGCCTAACTATGGCTACACCTTC. It translates to CASSFQGTPNYGYTF. Full variable domain (rest looked up from reference TRBV7-9 and TRBJ1-2): DTGVSQNPRHKITKRGQNVTFRCDPISEHNRLYWYRQTLGQGPEFLTYFQNEAQLEKSRLLSDRFSAERPKGSFSTLEIQRTEQGDSAMYLCASSFQGTPNYGYTFGSGTRLTVV.

This clonotype was seen a handful of times. This chain joins TRBV11-3 and TRBJ2-1; possible D gene TRBD1, 6 bases. V was trimmed by 5 bases and J by 7 bases, leaving 15 bases between them. The CDR3 runs to 14 residues. CDR1 and CDR2 from the germline V gene are SGHNT and YENEEA. Written as DNA, the CDR3 is TGTGCCAGCAGCCCGGGATCGAGGGGGAATGAGCAGTTCTTC. Its translation is CASSPGSRGNEQFF.

The V gene is TRBV5-6, the J gene TRBJ2-1, with TRBD2 as a possible D gene (7 bases). V lost 0 bases to trimming and J lost 3 bases, with 19 bases between them. The CDR3 is made up of 18 amino acids. The germline V gene has CDR1 SGHDT and CDR2 YYEEEE. CDR3 protein: CASSLGNWRGPVYNEQFF. DNA for the CDR3: TGTGCCAGCAGCTTGGGTAATTGGCGGGGGCCAGTCTACAATGAGCAGTTCTTC.

V gene TRBV12-3 or TRBV12-4 combines with J gene TRBJ2-2, with 10 nucleotides matching TRBD2. This CDR3 has 17 amino acids. The V gene end was trimmed by 1 base and the J gene end by 4 bases; junction bases not matched to a gene: 6. CDR3 coding DNA: TGTGCCAGCAGTTTAGTCCGAGCGGGGGGGCCCACCGGGGAGCTGTTTTTT. Translated: CASSLVRAGGPTGELFF.

The chain links TRBV5-5 to TRBJ1-2; perhaps TRBD1 as D (6 bases). Germline loops: CDR1 SGHKS, CDR2 YYEKEE (reference sequence). V was trimmed by 4 bases and J by 6 bases, leaving 22 bases between them. CDR3 size: 16 residues. The CDR3 region is CASSPDMNRVRNGYTF. CDR3 bases: TGTGCCAGCAGCCCAGACATGAACAGGGTTCGTAATGGCTACACCTTC.

The chain links TRBV6-5 to TRBJ2-1; D gene unclear. V lost 2 bases and J lost 0, with 8 bases in between. Germline V gives CDR1 MNHEY, CDR2 SVGAGI. CDR3 length: 15 amino acids. DNA for the CDR3: TGTGCCAGCAGTTACGACTGGAGCTCCTACAATGAGCAGTTCTTC. Its protein is CASSYDWSSYNEQFF.